Listed below are T cell receptor beta chains from one sample, sequenced in a study of OX40 agonist ivuxolimab in advanced cancers. Libraries were prepared by immunoSEQ multiplex PCR; TCRdb keeps only in-frame clonotypes and omits some of them. The sample holds 65,000 to 95,000 clones, around 89% seen once. Material: CD4+ or CD8+ T cells sorted from blood, obtained in a trial of the OX40 agonist ivuxolimab. Every receptor here comes from an adult with an advanced solid tumor such as melanoma, head and neck, liver or kidney cancer. Both conserved end residues are part of each CDR3. D genes are given only for firm matches. Part of the rows lack a size; the others show once, few, many or a class for expanded clones.

>.|TRBJ1-2|TRBD1|TRBV11-1
TGTGCCAGCAGCTTAAGAGGGACAGGGGCCTATGGCTACACCTTC
CASSLRGTGAYGYTF
>.|TRBJ1-1|TRBD1|TRBV5-1
TGCGCCAGCAGCTTCTTACCGGGACAGGGGGCCATGAACACTGAAGCTTTCTTT
CASSFLPGQGAMNTEAFF
>.|TRBJ2-7|TRBD1|TRBV5-4
TGTGCCAGCAGCTTGGGGACAGGGGACTCCTACGAGCAGTACTTC
CASSLGTGDSYEQYF
>.|TRBJ2-4|.|TRBV5-1
TGCGCCAGCAGCTACCAAGCCTATGGACTAGCCAAAAACATTCAGTACTTC
CASSYQAYGLAKNIQYF
>.|TRBJ1-5|.|TRBV7-3
TGTGCCAGCAGCTTAAATAAGGGTGGGCCCCAGCATTTT
CASSLNKGGPQHF
>.|TRBJ2-7|TRBD2|TRBV4-2
TGTGCCAGCAGCGCGACTAGCGGGCCCCCCTACGAGCAGTACTTC
CASSATSGPPYEQYF
>.|TRBJ2-1|TRBD1|TRBV11-1
TGTGCCAGCAGCTTGACCCTATGGGACAGGGGGCGCGTCGGTGAGCAGTTCTTC
CASSLTLWDRGRVGEQFF
>.|TRBJ2-5|TRBD2|TRBV2
TGTGCCACCCAAAGACTGGCGGGGGGGCAAGAGACCCAGTACTTC
CATQRLAGGQETQYF
>.|TRBJ1-2|TRBD1|TRBV13
TGTGCCAGCAGCTCGTTAAGGGAGGGGGCAACTAACTATGGCTACACCTTC
CASSSLREGATNYGYTF
>.|TRBJ1-2|.|TRBV6-1
TGTGCCAGCAGGCTCAGGGACCTCTATGGCTACACCTTC
CASRLRDLYGYTF
>once|TRBJ1-4|TRBD1|TRBV6-5
TGTGCCAGCAGTGGGACAGCAACTAATGAAAAACTGTTTTTT
CASSGTATNEKLFF
>.|TRBJ1-5|TRBD1|TRBV7-9
TGTGCCAGCAGCTCGACAAACAGGGGGCGATCCGGCAATCAGCCCCAGCATTTT
CASSSTNRGRSGNQPQHF
>once|TRBJ2-7|.|TRBV5-1
TGCGCCAGCAGGGCAACCGTCTCCTACGAGCAGTACTTC
CASRATVSYEQYF
>.|TRBJ2-7|.|TRBV4-1
TGCGCCAGCAGCCAAGACCGGGACGGTTACGAGCAGTACTTC
CASSQDRDGYEQYF
>.|TRBJ1-4|TRBD1|TRBV19
TGTGCCAGTAGCCAAGGGACAGGGGCCACCCTCGGTGAAAAACTGTTTTTT
CASSQGTGATLGEKLFF
>.|TRBJ2-3|.|TRBV4-2
TGTGCCAGCAGCCAAGAAACGGACTTAAGGCAGTATTTT
CASSQETDLRQYF
>.|TRBJ2-7|.|TRBV10-2
TGCGCCAGCGGTCACAGGGATCTCTACGAGCAGTACTTC
CASGHRDLYEQYF
>.|TRBJ1-1|TRBD1|TRBV18
TGTGCCAGCTCACCGGGACAGGGGGCAAGTTGGAACACTGAAGCTTTCTTT
CASSPGQGASWNTEAFF
>.|TRBJ1-5|TRBD1|TRBV19
TGTGCCAGTAGTATTAGGGACAGGGGGTTTAATCAGCCCCAGCATTTT
CASSIRDRGFNQPQHF
>.|TRBJ1-4|TRBD1|TRBV5-4
TGTGCCAGCAGCTGGACAGGGGAAGAAAAACTGTTTTTT
CASSWTGEEKLFF
>.|TRBJ1-2|TRBD1|TRBV2
TGTGCCAGCAGTGAAATAAGATGGGACAGGGGTTATATCAACTATGGCTACACCTTC
CASSEIRWDRGYINYGYTF
>.|TRBJ1-2|.|TRBV18
TGTGCCAGCTCACCACGGACCTACGCAGGTGGCTACACCTTC
CASSPRTYAGGYTF
>.|TRBJ2-1|.|TRBV27
TGTGCCAGCAGTTTATTTCCCCGGGGTGAGCAGTTCTTC
CASSLFPRGEQFF
>.|TRBJ2-1|.|TRBV11-3
TGTGCCAGCAGCTTAGGACAGGGGAGGGGTGAGCAGTTCTTC
CASSLGQGRGEQFF
>.|TRBJ2-7|TRBD2|TRBV19
TGTGCCAGTAGTTCCGCCCAGGGCGGGGGGACCCTCCTACCGGGAGAGCAGTACTTC
CASSSAQGGGTLLPGEQYF
>.|TRBJ1-5|.|TRBV6-6
TGTGCCAGCAGTTATGGGCAGGGGAATCAGCCCCAGCATTTT
CASSYGQGNQPQHF
>.|TRBJ2-2|TRBD2|TRBV6-1
TGTGCCAGCAGTGAACTAGCGGGGGTCACCGGGGAGCTGTTTTTT
CASSELAGVTGELFF
>.|TRBJ2-6|TRBD1|TRBV5-1
TGCGCCAGCAGCGCGACAGGGACTGGGGCCAACGTCCTGACTTTC
CASSATGTGANVLTF
>once|TRBJ1-1|.|TRBV18
TGTGCCAGCTCATTCAATATTCGGGGCACTGAAGCTTTCTTT
CASSFNIRGTEAFF
>.|TRBJ2-7|TRBD2|TRBV9
TGTGCCAGCAGCGTCAGCGGGAGGGAGGGGGACGAGCAGTACTTC
CASSVSGREGDEQYF
>.|TRBJ2-2|.|TRBV7-7
TGTGCTAGCAGCCCTACCGGGACTGACACCGGGGAGCTGTTTTTT
CASSPTGTDTGELFF
>.|TRBJ1-4|.|TRBV15
TGTGCCACCAGCAGACTACGGAATGAAAAACTGTTTTTT
CATSRLRNEKLFF
>.|TRBJ2-6|.|TRBV28
TGTGCCAGCAGTTCCATTGACATATCCTCTCCTGGGGCCAACGTCCTGACTTTC
CASSSIDISSPGANVLTF
>.|TRBJ2-7|.|TRBV12-5
TGTGCTAGTGGGGGGTACGAGCAGTACTTC
CASGGYEQYF
>.|TRBJ2-3|TRBD2|TRBV27
TGTGCCAGCAGCTTTCTAGCGGGAGGTGGGACAGATACGCAGTATTTT
CASSFLAGGGTDTQYF
>.|TRBJ1-4|TRBD1|TRBV7-3
TGTGCCAGCAGCCCCGGCCGCAGGGGGAACGAAAAACTGTTTTTT
CASSPGRRGNEKLFF
>.|TRBJ1-1|.|TRBV5-6
TGTGCCAGCACTATGGGGATGAACACTGAAGCTTTCTTT
CASTMGMNTEAFF
>.|TRBJ2-1|TRBD1|TRBV5-4
TGTGCCAGCAGCTTGGAAGGGACAGGGCTAAGATATGAGCAGTTCTTC
CASSLEGTGLRYEQFF
>.|TRBJ1-1|.|TRBV6-6
TGTGCCAGCAGTTCCCTCGGGTTTGAAGCTTTCTTT
CASSSLGFEAFF
>.|TRBJ1-5|TRBD1|TRBV2
TGTGCCAGCATGGACAGGGCACAGCCCCAGCATTTT
CASMDRAQPQHF
>once|TRBJ2-7|.|TRBV28
TGTGCCAGCATGTACGGTGGGCGATCCTACGAGCAGTACTTC
CASMYGGRSYEQYF
>.|TRBJ2-7|.|TRBV2
TGTGCCAGCAGTGATGTAGGGTACTACGAGCAGTACTTC
CASSDVGYYEQYF
>.|TRBJ2-3|.|TRBV6-6
TGTGCCAGCAGGGTACCTAGCACAGATACGCAGTATTTT
CASRVPSTDTQYF
>.|TRBJ2-7|TRBD1|TRBV23-1
TGCGCCAGCAGCGTGGGACAGCTAGAGCAGTACTTC
CASSVGQLEQYF
>.|TRBJ2-1|TRBD2|TRBV15
TGTGCCACCCAATCTAGGGACTACTCCTACAATGAGCAGTTCTTC
CATQSRDYSYNEQFF
>.|TRBJ2-3|.|TRBV14
TGTGCCAGCAGCCAAGGGAACAGAGACTGGGCAGATACGCAGTATTTT
CASSQGNRDWADTQYF
>.|TRBJ2-7|TRBD1|TRBV5-1
TGCGCCAGCAGCCTTTACAGGGGGGAATACGAGCAGTACTTC
CASSLYRGEYEQYF
>.|TRBJ2-1|.|TRBV5-8
TGTGCCAGCAGCCTAAGGGTTTACAATGAGCAGTTCTTC
CASSLRVYNEQFF
>.|TRBJ2-1|TRBD1|TRBV11-2
TGTGCCAGCAGCTTATCTCTGGGGACAGGGACCTACAATGAGCAGTTCTTC
CASSLSLGTGTYNEQFF
>.|TRBJ2-5|TRBD2|TRBV19
TGTGCCAGTACCAGGACTAGCGGGGGACTACAAGAGACCCAGTACTTC
CASTRTSGGLQETQYF
>few|TRBJ1-5|TRBD1|TRBV28
TGTGCCAGCGGACAGGGTAGTTCTAGGCCCCAGCATTTT
CASGQGSSRPQHF
>.|TRBJ2-5|.|TRBV11-1
TGTGCCAGCAGTTTGAGGGGCTCGAGGGATGGGGAGACCCAGTACTTC
CASSLRGSRDGETQYF
>.|TRBJ2-7|.|TRBV5-6
TGTGCCAGCAGCCAACTCATTTTCTCCTACGAGCAGTACTTC
CASSQLIFSYEQYF
>.|TRBJ1-4|.|TRBV19
TGTGCCAGTAGTATTTTTCGGATGAATGAAAAACTGTTTTTT
CASSIFRMNEKLFF
>.|TRBJ2-2|TRBD2|TRBV27
TGTGCCAGCAGTTTAGCGGGGGGGCCTAAGTCCGGGGAGCTGTTTTTT
CASSLAGGPKSGELFF
>.|TRBJ2-7|TRBD2|TRBV28
TGTGCCAGCAGCAACGGGGGGGCTACTAACTACGAGCAGTACTTC
CASSNGGATNYEQYF
>.|TRBJ1-2|.|TRBV6-5
TGTGCCAGCAGTTACAAGCCCCGAGGCTATGGCTACACCTTC
CASSYKPRGYGYTF
>.|TRBJ1-1|TRBD1|TRBV10-3
TGTGCCATCAGTCCCGGGACAGGGCGGACTGAAGCTTTCTTT
CAISPGTGRTEAFF
>.|TRBJ2-7|TRBD2|TRBV5-1
TGCGCCAGCAGCTTGGCCGTTACTAGCGCTTCCTACGAGCAGTACTTC
CASSLAVTSASYEQYF
>.|TRBJ1-6|TRBD1|TRBV5-5
TGTGCCAGCAGCTTGGGGGACAGATCACCCCTCCACTTT
CASSLGDRSPLHF